The clone carrying this TCR beta chain was picked up one time. Its antigen is as yet unknown. This entry belongs to a study of cytomegalovirus exposure and HLA in healthy donors. The study, taken as a whole, reports: Among TCR beta chains of equal frequency, HLA-associated ones were more clonally expanded in a later analysis. In a later analysis, at a false discovery rate of 0.05, some 17,000 TCR beta sequences were associated with HLA alleles.

Both 60 Vbeta primers and 13 Jbeta primers went into the PCR. Here immunoSEQ multiplex PCR was the method, and the copy in TCRdb shows in-frame clones only, minus some. The table has around 100,000 clones, 75% seen once; the top ten hold around 5%. Germline-derived CDR1 and CDR2 are SGDLS and YYNGEE. V lost 0 bases and J lost 3, with 12 bases in between. This CDR3 region has 15 residues. The chain employs TRBV9 and TRBJ1-1; no definite D call. The clonotype comes from a woman aged 18-29 years in good health and CMV-seropositive. The sequencing sample was made of PBMCs. This chain's CDR3 is CASSVVFSQDTEAFF. CDR3 DNA sequence: TGTGCCAGCAGCGTAGTTTTCAGTCAGGACACTGAAGCTTTCTTT.